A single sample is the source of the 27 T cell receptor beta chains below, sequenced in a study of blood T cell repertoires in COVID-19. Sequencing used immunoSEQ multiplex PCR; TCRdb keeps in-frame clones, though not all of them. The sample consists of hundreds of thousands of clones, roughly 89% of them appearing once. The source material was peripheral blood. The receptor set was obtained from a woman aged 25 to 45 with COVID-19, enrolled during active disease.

The CDR3 reads CAWPRDRNNQPQHF. In DNA form, the CDR3 reads TGTGCCTGGCCGCGGGACAGGAACAATCAGCCCCAGCATTTT. J is TRBJ1-5 and V is TRBV30; 8 bases map to TRBD1. The length of the CDR3 is 14 residues. The ends lost 5 bases at V and 3 bases at J; junction bases unmatched: 6. CDR1 is GTSNPN and CDR2 is SVGIG in the germline V gene (reference sequence).

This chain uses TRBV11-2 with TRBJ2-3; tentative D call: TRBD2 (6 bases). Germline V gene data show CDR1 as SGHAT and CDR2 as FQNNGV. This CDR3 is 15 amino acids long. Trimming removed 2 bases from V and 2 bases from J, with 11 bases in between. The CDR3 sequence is CASSLRGLLTDTQYF. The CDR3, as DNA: TGTGCCAGCAGCTTACGGGGACTTCTCACAGATACGCAGTATTTT.

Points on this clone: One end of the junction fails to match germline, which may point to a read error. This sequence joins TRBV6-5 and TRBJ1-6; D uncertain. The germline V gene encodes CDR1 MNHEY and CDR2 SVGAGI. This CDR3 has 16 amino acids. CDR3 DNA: TGTGCCAGCACTTACGAGTGGAGCTCCTATAATTCACCCCTCCACTTT. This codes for CASTYEWSSYNSPLHF.

This CDR3 is CASSLGRVRTEAFF. In DNA form, the CDR3 reads TGTGCCAGCAGCCTAGGCAGGGTACGGACTGAAGCTTTCTTT. V is TRBV6-5 and J is TRBJ1-1, with D maybe TRBD1 (5 bases). V was pared by 6 bases and J by 5 bases, with 16 bases between. CDR1 and CDR2 from the germline V gene are MNHEY and SVGAGI. The CDR3 loop spans 14 amino acids.

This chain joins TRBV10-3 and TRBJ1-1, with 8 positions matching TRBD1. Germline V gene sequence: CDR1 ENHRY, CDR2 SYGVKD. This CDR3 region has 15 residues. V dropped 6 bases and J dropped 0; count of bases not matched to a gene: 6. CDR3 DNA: TGTGCCATCAGAACAGGGGGTAACATGAACACTGAAGCTTTCTTT. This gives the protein CAIRTGGNMNTEAFF.

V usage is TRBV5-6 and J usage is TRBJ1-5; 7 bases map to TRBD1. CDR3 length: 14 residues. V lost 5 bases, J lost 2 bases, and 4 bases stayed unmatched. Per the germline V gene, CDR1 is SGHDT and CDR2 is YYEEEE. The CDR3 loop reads CASSFTGGNQPQHF. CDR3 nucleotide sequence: TGTGCCAGCAGTTTTACAGGGGGCAATCAGCCCCAGCATTTT.

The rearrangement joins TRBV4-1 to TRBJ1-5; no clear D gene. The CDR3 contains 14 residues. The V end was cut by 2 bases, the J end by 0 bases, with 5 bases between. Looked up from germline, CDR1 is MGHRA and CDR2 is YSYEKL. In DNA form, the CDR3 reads TGCGCCAGCAGCCAACAGGATAGCAATCAGCCCCAGCATTTT. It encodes CASSQQDSNQPQHF.

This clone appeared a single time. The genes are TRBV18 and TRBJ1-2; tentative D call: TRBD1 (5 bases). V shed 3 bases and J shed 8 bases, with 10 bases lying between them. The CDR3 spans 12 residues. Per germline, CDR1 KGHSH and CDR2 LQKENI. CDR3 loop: CASSPTQGGYTF. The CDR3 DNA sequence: TGTGCCAGCTCACCGACCCAGGGAGGCTACACCTTC.

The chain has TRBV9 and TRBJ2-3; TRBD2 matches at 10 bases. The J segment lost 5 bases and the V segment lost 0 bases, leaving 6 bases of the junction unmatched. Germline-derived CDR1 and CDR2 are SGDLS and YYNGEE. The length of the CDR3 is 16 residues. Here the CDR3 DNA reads TGTGCCAGCAGCGTAGTTGGAGCGGGGGGGCAAGATACGCAGTATTTT. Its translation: CASSVVGAGGQDTQYF.

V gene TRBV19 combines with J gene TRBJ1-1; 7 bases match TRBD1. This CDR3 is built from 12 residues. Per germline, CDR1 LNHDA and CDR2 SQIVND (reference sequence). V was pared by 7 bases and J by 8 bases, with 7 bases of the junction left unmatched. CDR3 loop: CASTNYRGEAFF. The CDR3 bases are TGTGCCAGTACCAACTACAGGGGAGAAGCTTTCTTT.

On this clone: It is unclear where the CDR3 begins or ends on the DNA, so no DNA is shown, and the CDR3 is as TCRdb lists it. This CDR3 is CASSKKVAGGSHEQYF. V is TRBV21-1 and J is TRBJ2-7; TRBD2, as called in the table, went unchecked against the DNA. TRBV21-1 represents a pseudogene. The CDR3 length is 16 residues, termini included.

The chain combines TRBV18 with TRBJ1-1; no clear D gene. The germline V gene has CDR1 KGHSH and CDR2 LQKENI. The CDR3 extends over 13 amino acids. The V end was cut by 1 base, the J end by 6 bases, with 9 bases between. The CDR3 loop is CASSPRGEPEAFF. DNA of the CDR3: TGTGCCAGCTCACCACGGGGAGAGCCTGAAGCTTTCTTT.

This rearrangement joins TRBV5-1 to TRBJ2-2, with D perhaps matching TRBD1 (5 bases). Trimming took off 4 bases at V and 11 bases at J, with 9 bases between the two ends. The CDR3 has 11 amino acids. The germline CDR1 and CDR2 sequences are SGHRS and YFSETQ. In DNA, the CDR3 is TGCGCCAGCAGCCCGGACAACGAGCTGTTTTTT. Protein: CASSPDNELFF.

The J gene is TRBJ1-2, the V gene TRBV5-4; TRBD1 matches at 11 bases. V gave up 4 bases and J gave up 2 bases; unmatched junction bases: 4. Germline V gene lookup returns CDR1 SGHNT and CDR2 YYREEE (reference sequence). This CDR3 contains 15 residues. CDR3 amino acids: CASSPRTGGNYGYTF. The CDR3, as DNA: TGTGCCAGCAGCCCGCGGACAGGGGGCAACTATGGCTACACCTTC.

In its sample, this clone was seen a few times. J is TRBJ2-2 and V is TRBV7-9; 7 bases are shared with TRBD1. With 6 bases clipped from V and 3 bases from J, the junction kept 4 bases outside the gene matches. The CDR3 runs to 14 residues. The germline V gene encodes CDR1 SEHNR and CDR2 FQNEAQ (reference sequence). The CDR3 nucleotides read TGTGCCAGCAGGCCAGACAGGGACACCGGGGAGCTGTTTTTT. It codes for CASRPDRDTGELFF.

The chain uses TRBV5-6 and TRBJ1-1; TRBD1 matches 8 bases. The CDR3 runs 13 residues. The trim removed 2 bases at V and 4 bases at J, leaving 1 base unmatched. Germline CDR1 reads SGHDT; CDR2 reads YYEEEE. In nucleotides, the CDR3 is TGTGCCAGCAGCTTAACAGGGGGCACTGAAGCTTTCTTT. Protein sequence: CASSLTGGTEAFF.

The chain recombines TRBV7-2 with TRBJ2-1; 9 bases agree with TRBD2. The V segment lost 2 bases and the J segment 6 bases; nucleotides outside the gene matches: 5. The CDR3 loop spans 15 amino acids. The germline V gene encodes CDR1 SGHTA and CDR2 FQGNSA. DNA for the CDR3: TGTGCCAGCAGCTTAAGCGGGGGGCCGGGCAATGAGCAGTTCTTC. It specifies CASSLSGGPGNEQFF.

This CDR3 reads CASSRGQFLYGYTF. Here the CDR3 DNA reads TGTGCCAGCAGCCGCGGACAGTTCCTCTATGGCTACACCTTC. The rearrangement uses TRBV14 and TRBJ1-2, with D possibly being TRBD1 (6 bases). CDR3 length: 14 residues. Trimming cost V 4 bases and J 4 bases, with 13 bases left between them. Per the germline V gene, CDR1 is SGHDN and CDR2 is FVKESK.

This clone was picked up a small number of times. Here the CDR3 DNA reads TGTGCCACCAGCAGGAGAGGGGGGGCAGAGTATTTT. Encoded protein: CATSRRGGAEYF. V and J are TRBV15 and TRBJ2-3, with D maybe TRBD2 (7 bases). Per germline, CDR1 LNHNV and CDR2 YYDKDF (reference sequence). Trimming took off 3 bases at V and 13 bases at J, with 14 bases between the two ends. The CDR3 covers 12 residues.

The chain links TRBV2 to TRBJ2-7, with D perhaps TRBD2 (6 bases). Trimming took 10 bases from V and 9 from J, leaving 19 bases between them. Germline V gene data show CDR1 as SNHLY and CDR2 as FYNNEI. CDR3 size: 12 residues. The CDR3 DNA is TGTGCCAAAGCCGCGGGGCCGATAGGGCAGTACTTC. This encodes CAKAAGPIGQYF.

The CDR3 DNA reads as TGCGCCAGCAGCTTGGGGAGGGCGGGTTCACCCCTCCACTTT. Protein: CASSLGRAGSPLHF. This rearrangement joins TRBV5-1 to TRBJ1-6; no clear D gene. This CDR3 has 14 amino acids. V was clipped by 0 bases and J by 9 bases, with 10 bases between them. From germline, CDR1 is SGHRS and CDR2 YFSETQ.

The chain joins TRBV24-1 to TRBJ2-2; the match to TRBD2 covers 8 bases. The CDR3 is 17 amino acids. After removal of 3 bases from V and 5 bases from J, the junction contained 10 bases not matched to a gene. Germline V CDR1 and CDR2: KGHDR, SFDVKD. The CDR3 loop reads CATSDEGLAGKTGELFF. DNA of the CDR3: TGTGCCACCAGTGATGAAGGACTAGCTGGGAAGACCGGGGAGCTGTTTTTT.

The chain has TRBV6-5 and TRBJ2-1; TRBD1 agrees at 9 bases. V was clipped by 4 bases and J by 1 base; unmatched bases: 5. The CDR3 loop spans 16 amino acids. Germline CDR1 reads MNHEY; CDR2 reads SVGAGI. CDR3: CASSFPGTGSYNEQFF. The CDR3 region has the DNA TGTGCCAGCAGTTTTCCAGGGACAGGGTCCTACAATGAGCAGTTCTTC.

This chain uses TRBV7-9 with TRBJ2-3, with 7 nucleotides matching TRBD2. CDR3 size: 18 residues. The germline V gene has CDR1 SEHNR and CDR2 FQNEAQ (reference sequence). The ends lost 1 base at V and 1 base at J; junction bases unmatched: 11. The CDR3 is CASSLGSLNRGGTDTQYF. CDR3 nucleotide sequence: TGTGCCAGCAGCTTAGGATCCCTTAACCGGGGGGGCACAGATACGCAGTATTTT. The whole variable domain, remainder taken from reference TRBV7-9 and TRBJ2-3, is DTGVSQNPRHKITKRGQNVTFRCDPISEHNRLYWYRQTLGQGPEFLTYFQNEAQLEKSRLLSDRFSAERPKGSFSTLEIQRTEQGDSAMYLCASSLGSLNRGGTDTQYFGPGTRLTVL.

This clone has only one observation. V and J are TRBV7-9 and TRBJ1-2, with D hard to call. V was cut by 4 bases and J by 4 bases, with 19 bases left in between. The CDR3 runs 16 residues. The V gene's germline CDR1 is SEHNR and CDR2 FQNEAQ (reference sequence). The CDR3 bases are TGTGCCAGCAGCTCCCCGACCGGACGGGATCCCTATGGCTACACCTTC. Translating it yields CASSSPTGRDPYGYTF.

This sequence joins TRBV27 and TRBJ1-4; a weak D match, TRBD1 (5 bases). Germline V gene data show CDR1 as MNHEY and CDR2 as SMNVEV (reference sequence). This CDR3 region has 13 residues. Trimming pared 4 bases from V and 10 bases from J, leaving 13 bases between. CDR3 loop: CASSWRGSGKLFF. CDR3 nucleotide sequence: TGTGCCAGCAGTTGGCGGGGCTCGGGAAAACTGTTTTTT.

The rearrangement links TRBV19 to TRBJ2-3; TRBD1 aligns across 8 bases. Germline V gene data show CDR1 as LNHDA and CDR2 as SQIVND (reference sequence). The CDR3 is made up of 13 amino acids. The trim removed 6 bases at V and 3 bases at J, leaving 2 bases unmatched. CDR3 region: CASRQGGTDTQYF. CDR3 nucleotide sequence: TGTGCCAGTAGACAGGGGGGAACAGATACGCAGTATTTT.